Listed below are T cell receptor beta chains from one sample, sequenced in a study of T cell responses to AZD1222 COVID-19 vaccine. TCRdb's table, derived via immunoSEQ multiplex PCR, lists solely in-frame clones and lacks some. The sample carries 100,000 to 150,000 clones, 92% recorded once. Sequencing used peripheral blood, obtained on day 0 of AZD1222 vaccination. These receptors all come from an adult in good health. Both conserved end residues are part of each CDR3. The D gene is left open where the match is weak. Not all rows give a size; the values are once, few, many and, for expanded clones, a class.

size	J	V	D	DNA	CDR3
-	TRBJ1-1	TRBV2	-	TGTGCCAGCAGGGAGAGAACAGGGAACTTGATGGACACTGAAGCTTTCTTT	CASRERTGNLMDTEAFF
-	TRBJ2-1	TRBV4-1	TRBD2	TGCGCCAGCAGTCCTTACCCCCTAGCGGGAGAGTACAATGAGCAGTTCTTC	CASSPYPLAGEYNEQFF
-	TRBJ1-2	TRBV5-5	-	TGTGCCAGCAGCCCCTTCGACACCAATCCTAACTATGGCTACACCTTC	CASSPFDTNPNYGYTF
few	TRBJ1-4	TRBV30	-	TGTGCCTGGAGCACGAAAATGAGAACAACTAATGAAAAACTGTTTTTT	CAWSTKMRTTNEKLFF
-	TRBJ2-1	TRBV24-1	-	TGTGCCACCGCGGGCGGGAACTACAATGAGCAGTTCTTC	CATAGGNYNEQFF
-	TRBJ1-1	TRBV6-5	-	TGTGCCAGCAGTTACGGGGGCGAGACTGAAGCTTTCTTT	CASSYGGETEAFF
-	TRBJ2-7	TRBV7-7	-	TGTGCCAGCAGCTTATTCCCAGGGAGCTCCTACGAGCAGTACTTC	CASSLFPGSSYEQYF
once	TRBJ1-5	TRBV18	TRBD1	TGTGCCAGCTCACCCCGGACAGGACTCAATCAGCCCCAGCATTTT	CASSPRTGLNQPQHF
-	TRBJ2-7	TRBV18	TRBD2	TGTGCCAGCTCTCCCGGACTAGCGGGGGTGGAGTCCTACGAGCAGTACTTC	CASSPGLAGVESYEQYF
-	TRBJ2-3	TRBV2	-	TGTGCCAGCAGTGGATTTAACGCAGGGGCGACAGATACGCAGTATTTT	CASSGFNAGATDTQYF
-	TRBJ2-5	TRBV15	-	TGTGCCACCAGCAGACACGGGGAAGAGACCCAGTACTTC	CATSRHGEETQYF
-	TRBJ2-1	TRBV9	TRBD1	TGTGCCAGCAGCGTAGGTACAGGGGTCTTCTACAATGAGCAGTTCTTC	CASSVGTGVFYNEQFF
-	TRBJ2-5	TRBV7-6	TRBD1	TGTGCCAGCAGCTTAGCACCGGGACAGGGGGTTCAAGAGACCCAGTACTTC	CASSLAPGQGVQETQYF
-	TRBJ1-2	TRBV28	-	TGTGCCAGCAAGTCCCCTTCCTATGACTATGGCTACACCTTC	CASKSPSYDYGYTF